The next 14 T cell receptor beta chains were all read from a single sample in a study of blood T cell repertoires in COVID-19. Assay used: immunoSEQ multiplex PCR; TCRdb lists only in-frame clones, some missing. The data hold about 240,000 clones, with around 87% observed a single time. Sequencing was performed on peripheral blood. These receptors were taken from a woman aged 30 to 39 who had recovered from COVID-19.

This sequence joins TRBV27 and TRBJ1-4; D uncertain. The V gene's germline CDR1 is MNHEY and CDR2 SMNVEV (reference sequence). V lost 0 bases, J lost 4 bases, and 12 bases lay in between. The CDR3 extends over 16 amino acids. The CDR3 loop is CASSLSWSGINEKLFF. CDR3 DNA: TGTGCCAGCAGTTTATCTTGGTCGGGGATTAATGAAAAACTGTTTTTT.

V usage is TRBV12-3 or TRBV12-4 and J usage is TRBJ1-1, with D possibly matching TRBD1 (6 bases). The length of the CDR3 is 11 residues. V was trimmed by 10 bases and J by 6 bases, leaving 12 bases between them. CDR3 nucleotide sequence: TGTGCCACCCAAGGGGGGGCTGAAGCTTTCTTT. Its translation is CATQGGAEAFF.

This clone has a single count. The chain links TRBV7-9 to TRBJ2-2; a weak D match, TRBD2 (5 bases). V was clipped by 3 bases and J by 3 bases, with 14 bases between them. Germline values: CDR1 SEHNR, CDR2 FQNEAQ (reference sequence). The CDR3 totals 16 residues. This CDR3 is CASSFPRGGDTGELFF. The CDR3 region has the DNA TGTGCCAGCAGCTTCCCCCGGGGTGGGGACACCGGGGAGCTGTTTTTT.

This sequence joins TRBV27 and TRBJ1-4; tentative D call: TRBD1 (6 bases). Trimming removed 4 bases from V and 4 bases from J, with 10 bases in between. This CDR3 comprises 14 residues. Germline V gene sequence: CDR1 MNHEY, CDR2 SMNVEV (reference sequence). The CDR3 DNA follows: TGTGCCAGCAGTTCCCAGGGGATTAATGAAAAACTGTTTTTT. Protein sequence: CASSSQGINEKLFF.

This sequence joins TRBV9 and TRBJ2-5, with 8 positions matching TRBD1. The V gene end was trimmed by 3 bases and the J gene end by 5 bases; junction bases not matched to a gene: 12. CDR3 length: 16 amino acids. Per the germline V gene, CDR1 is SGDLS and CDR2 is YYNGEE. The CDR3 DNA sequence: TGTGCCAGCAGCGAGCAAACCCAGGGGGCTTATGAGACCCAGTACTTC. The encoded protein is CASSEQTQGAYETQYF. Full variable domain (missing parts from reference TRBV9 and TRBJ2-5): DSGVTQTPKHLITATGQRVTLRCSPRSGDLSVYWYQQSLDQGLQFLIQYYNGEERAKGNILERFSAQQFPDLHSELNLSSLELGDSALYFCASSEQTQGAYETQYFGPGTRLLVL.

The CDR3 region is CASSGQGSGSYEQYF. Here the CDR3 DNA reads TGTGCCAGCTCAGGACAGGGGAGCGGCTCCTACGAGCAGTACTTC. This chain links TRBV18 with TRBJ2-7; 9 positions agree with TRBD1. The germline CDR1 and CDR2 sequences are KGHSH and LQKENI. The CDR3 has 15 amino acids. V shed 5 bases, J shed 0 bases, and the junction held 5 bases outside the gene matches.

The gene calls are TRBV14 and TRBJ2-3; D ambiguous. Germline V gives CDR1 SGHDN, CDR2 FVKESK. V gave up 3 bases and J gave up 4 bases, with 5 bases separating them. The CDR3 has 12 amino acids. The CDR3 DNA is TGTGCCAGCAGCCACCGCGCAGATACGCAGTATTTT. Its translation is CASSHRADTQYF.

This clone was recorded only once. The chain is built from TRBV10-3 and TRBJ2-3; 9 bases are a match to TRBD2. The CDR3 extends over 16 amino acids. Germline V gene data show CDR1 as ENHRY and CDR2 as SYGVKD. J lost 4 bases, V lost 0 bases, and 5 bases had no gene match. The CDR3 DNA is TGTGCCATCAGTGAGTCTCCTAGCGGGGTGGCAGATACGCAGTATTTT. Its protein product is CAISESPSGVADTQYF.

V is TRBV27 and J is TRBJ1-5; possible D gene TRBD1, 6 bases. Germline V gene data show CDR1 as MNHEY and CDR2 as SMNVEV (reference sequence). V was trimmed by 2 bases and J by 2 bases, leaving 10 bases between them. CDR3 length equals 15 residues. As DNA, the CDR3 is TGTGCCAGCAGTTTAGAACAGGGACGCAATCAGCCCCAGCATTTT. Protein sequence: CASSLEQGRNQPQHF.

The rearrangement uses TRBV15 and TRBJ1-5; D is ambiguous. The V end lost 0 bases, the J end lost 10 bases, and 7 bases lay between the germline ends. This CDR3 has 12 residues. Per germline, CDR1 LNHNV and CDR2 YYDKDF (reference sequence). The CDR3 sequence is CATSRDRSPQHF. In DNA, the CDR3 is TGTGCCACCAGCAGAGATCGTTCCCCCCAGCATTTT.

The genes are TRBV12-5 and TRBJ2-2; D is unclear. This CDR3 comprises 15 residues. Trimming shortened V by 8 bases and J by 13 bases, and 26 bases separated the two germline ends. Germline-derived CDR1 and CDR2 are LGHNT and FRNRAP. CDR3 amino acids: CASSDLTASSRGLFF. CDR3 DNA: TGTGCTAGTTCAGACCTAACCGCCAGTAGTCGAGGGCTGTTTTTT.

The chain couples TRBV27 to TRBJ2-7, with TRBD1 matching 8 bases. CDR1 and CDR2 from the germline V gene are MNHEY and SMNVEV (reference sequence). This CDR3 has 14 amino acids. The ends lost 3 bases at V and 6 bases at J; junction bases unmatched: 7. CDR3: CASSLGRGPREQYF. The CDR3 nucleotides are TGTGCCAGCAGTTTGGGCAGGGGGCCACGCGAGCAGTACTTC.

This sequence joins TRBV27 and TRBJ1-4, with 9 bases fitting TRBD1. The CDR3 has 14 amino acids. Trimming cost V 6 bases and J 6 bases; bases outside gene matches: 5. Germline V lookup: CDR1 MNHEY, CDR2 SMNVEV (reference sequence). Written as DNA, the CDR3 is TGTGCCAGCAGGATTACAGGGGGCTATGAAAAACTGTTTTTT. Encoded protein: CASRITGGYEKLFF.

The genes are TRBV6-5 and TRBJ2-2; 10 nucleotides line up with TRBD2. Germline CDR1 reads MNHEY; CDR2 reads SVGAGI. The CDR3 runs 14 residues. With V trimmed by 6 bases and J by 5 bases, 3 bases remained unmatched. The CDR3: CASSPGLATGELFF. The CDR3 DNA reads as TGTGCCAGCAGCCCGGGACTAGCGACCGGGGAGCTGTTTTTT.